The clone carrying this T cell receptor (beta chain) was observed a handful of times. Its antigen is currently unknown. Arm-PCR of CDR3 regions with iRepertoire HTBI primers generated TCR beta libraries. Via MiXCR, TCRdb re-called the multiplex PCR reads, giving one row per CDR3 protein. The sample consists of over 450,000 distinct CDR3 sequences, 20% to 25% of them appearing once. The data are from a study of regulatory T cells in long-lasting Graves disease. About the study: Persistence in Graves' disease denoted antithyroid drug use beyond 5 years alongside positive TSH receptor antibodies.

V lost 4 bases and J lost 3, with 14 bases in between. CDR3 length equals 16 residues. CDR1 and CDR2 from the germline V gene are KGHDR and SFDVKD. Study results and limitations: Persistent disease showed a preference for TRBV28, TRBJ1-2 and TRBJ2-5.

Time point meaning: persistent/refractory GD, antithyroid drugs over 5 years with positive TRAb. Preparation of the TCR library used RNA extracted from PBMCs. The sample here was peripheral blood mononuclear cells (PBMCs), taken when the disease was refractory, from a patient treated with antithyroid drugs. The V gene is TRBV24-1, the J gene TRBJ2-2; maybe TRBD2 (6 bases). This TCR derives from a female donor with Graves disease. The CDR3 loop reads CATSEVSGAYTGELFF. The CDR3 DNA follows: TGTGCCACCAGTGAAGTTTCGGGAGCTTACACCGGGGAGCTGTTTTTT.